What follows is one T cell receptor beta chain and its context. The target antigen is unknown. The data are from a study of T cell responses to AZD1222 COVID-19 vaccine. Study findings and constraints: Without day 14 samples, only post-peak T cell repertoires were studied. Across spike, vaccine-associated CD4 TCRs were found, dominant at 160-218 and 743-854. Targets within unmutated variant regions were reportedly found for nearly half of spike-specific TCRs. Clonal diversity was possibly underestimated, and white British individuals and females predominated among donors.

Only in-frame clones appear in the TCRdb table, and some are missing; sequencing was by immunoSEQ multiplex PCR. The table records some 170,000 clones, around 92% of them present only once. The CDR3 runs 14 residues. V lost 6 bases and J 3 bases, leaving 12 bases between the germline ends. Per germline, CDR1 SGHRS and CDR2 YFSETQ. The TCR was taken from an adult in good health. The sequences come from peripheral blood, collected on day 0 of AZD1222 vaccination. The chain couples TRBV5-1 to TRBJ1-4; D not certain. The CDR3 nucleotides read TGCGCCAGCACACGGGGAGGGTCTAATGAAAAACTGTTTTTT. Its translation: CASTRGGSNEKLFF.